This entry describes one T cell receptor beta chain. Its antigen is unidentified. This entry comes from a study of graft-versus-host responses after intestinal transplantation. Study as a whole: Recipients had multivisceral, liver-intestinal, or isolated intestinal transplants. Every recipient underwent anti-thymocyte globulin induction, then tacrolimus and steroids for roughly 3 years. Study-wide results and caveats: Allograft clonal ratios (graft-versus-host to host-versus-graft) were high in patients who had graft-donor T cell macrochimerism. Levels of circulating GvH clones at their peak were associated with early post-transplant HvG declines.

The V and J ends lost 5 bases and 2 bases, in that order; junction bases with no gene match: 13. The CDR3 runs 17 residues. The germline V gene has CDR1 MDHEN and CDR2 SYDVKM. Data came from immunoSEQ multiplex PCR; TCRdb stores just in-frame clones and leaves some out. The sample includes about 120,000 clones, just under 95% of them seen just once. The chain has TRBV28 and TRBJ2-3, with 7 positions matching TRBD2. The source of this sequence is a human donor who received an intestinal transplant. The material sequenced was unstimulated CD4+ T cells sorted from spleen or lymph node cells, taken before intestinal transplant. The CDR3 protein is CASSPLFAGDHTDTQYF. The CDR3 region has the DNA TGTGCCAGCAGTCCTCTCTTCGCGGGAGACCACACAGATACGCAGTATTTT. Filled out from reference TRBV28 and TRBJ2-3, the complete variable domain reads DVKVTQSSRYLVKRTGEKVFLECVQDMDHENMFWYRQDPGLGLRLIYFSYDVKMKEKGDIPEGYSVSREKKERFSLILESASTNQTSMYLCASSPLFAGDHTDTQYFGPGTRLTVL.